The clone carrying this T cell receptor (beta chain) has a count of ten or more. What it binds is unknown. CD45RO/CCR7/CD25/CD127/CD95/CD27 sorting isolated CD4+ naive, central memory, regulatory and stem cell-like memory cells. Reverse transcribing all isolated RNA meant expressed TCRB transcripts were sequenced. Produced via immunoSEQ multiplex PCR; TCRdb's table is partial and in-frame only. The sample yields 120,000 to 150,000 clones, around an eighth seen once. These data originate in a study of beta chain features in type 1 diabetes. Whole-study findings and limits: Among all four CD4+ subsets, Type 1 diabetes patients had TCRB CDR3s that were moderately but significantly shorter.

Germline V CDR1 and CDR2: MGHRA, YSYEKL. The CDR3 sequence is 20 residues long. V gave up 1 base and J gave up 0 bases; unmatched junction bases: 15. V usage is TRBV4-1 and J usage is TRBJ2-4; TRBD1 aligns across 7 bases. The clonotype was recovered from a man between 18 and 35 years old with type 1 diabetes. Sequencing used central memory CD4+ T cells from blood. CDR3 in amino acids: CASSQGGWDSGTVAKNIQYF. The DNA for the CDR3 is TGCGCCAGCAGCCAAGGCGGGTGGGACAGCGGTACAGTAGCCAAAAACATTCAGTACTTC.